The source of this TCR beta chain is a study of blood T cell repertoires in COVID-19. Study background: The United States, Italy and Spain provided the acute and convalescent COVID-19 samples. T cells, B-cell-depleted T cells, or PBMCs supplied cDNA or gDNA.

J was trimmed by 5 bases and V by 5 bases; bases with no gene match: 12. CDR3 length: 16 amino acids. Germline-derived CDR1 and CDR2 are ENHRY and SYGVKD. In the original analysis: Estimates of nucleated cell counts were drawn from the amplification of reference gene primers. Assay used: immunoSEQ multiplex PCR; TCRdb lists only in-frame clones, some missing. D and trimming were read from the DNA, whereas the V and J calls and clone size are those reported in that table. The profile covers tens of thousands of clones, with around 84% appearing a single time and around a fifth taken by the ten largest.

The specimen sequenced was peripheral blood. The chain combines TRBV10-3 with TRBJ2-5; 9 positions agree with TRBD2. This clonotype originated in a woman older than 75 in a cohort sampled during active or convalescent COVID-19. The CDR3 nucleotides are TGTGCCATCAGTTCTAGCGGGGCGGGGTTTGATGAGACCCAGTACTTC. This codes for CAISSSGAGFDETQYF.